The present T cell receptor beta chain was sequenced within a study of blood T cells in healthy people across ages. The use of a sample-barcoded 5' primer and a J-beta primer mix characterized a second PCR of about 6 to 11 cycles. A template-switch adaptor containing 12 random nucleotides labeled each cDNA molecule. TCRdb called the 5' RACE reads again in MiXCR, with one record for every CDR3 protein. The repertoire holds about 800,000 distinct CDR3 sequences, with approximately 25% as singletons. Note on this clonotype: The junction departs from the called germline gene at one end, perhaps through a read error.

CDR1 is DFQATT, CDR2 SNEGSKA, per germline (reference sequence). CDR3 size: 15 residues. The same sample was also used in a study of T cells of mothers and their children. That report notes: Extraction yielded RNA that went, in full, into cDNA synthesis at approximately 1.5 ug per 15 ul. Sequencing returned over 8 million TCR beta CDR3 reads per mother and around 3 million per child. Thymic selection molds TCR recombination output in much the same way for related pairs as for unrelated pairs.

Sequencing was done on a sample of blood. The sequence was obtained from a boy under 18 in good health. V gene TRBV20-1 combines with J gene TRBJ2-1; 8 nucleotides agree with TRBD2. The CDR3 nucleotides are TGCAGTGCTAGAGGGTTTAGCGGGGACTACAATGAGCGGTTCTTC. Translation gives CSARGFSGDYNERFF.